The 30 T cell receptor beta chains in this list originate from one sample, sequenced in a study of blood T cell repertoires in COVID-19. Produced via immunoSEQ multiplex PCR; TCRdb's table is partial and in-frame only. Counted here are some 250,000 clones, 87% occurring once; the ten biggest clones make up approximately 7.6%. Material for sequencing was peripheral blood. These receptors came from a man aged 55 to 70 who had recovered from COVID-19.

The chain employs TRBV10-2 and TRBJ1-4; 8 positions agree with TRBD1. There are 14 residues in the CDR3. V was clipped by 5 bases and J by 1 base; unmatched bases: 0. The germline V gene encodes CDR1 WSHSY and CDR2 SAAADI. This CDR3 reads CASSTGGTNEKLFF. DNA of the CDR3: TGCGCCAGCAGTACAGGGGGAACTAATGAAAAACTGTTTTTT.

V usage is TRBV19 and J usage is TRBJ2-2; D is perhaps TRBD2 (6 bases). V was pared by 10 bases and J by 7 bases, with 19 bases between. The CDR3 runs to 14 residues. In germline, CDR1 is LNHDA, CDR2 SQIVND (reference sequence). CDR3 region: CATDRGLRVGELFF. The CDR3 coding sequence is TGTGCCACCGACCGGGGACTTAGGGTCGGGGAGCTGTTTTTT.

This chain uses TRBV4-1 with TRBJ2-7, with 8 bases that match TRBD2. CDR1 and CDR2 (germline): MGHRA, YSYEKL. The CDR3 spans 16 residues. V was pared by 4 bases and J by 7 bases, with 15 bases of the junction left unmatched. The CDR3 here is CASSRTPGLGVGEQYF. The CDR3 DNA reads as TGCGCCAGCAGCCGAACCCCGGGACTAGGGGTGGGGGAGCAGTACTTC.

This chain connects TRBV3-1 (or the pseudogene TRBV3-2) to TRBJ2-7; the match to TRBD1 covers 7 bases. The CDR3 contains 14 residues. Germline V gene lookup returns CDR1 LGHDT and CDR2 YNNKEL (reference sequence). With 4 bases clipped from V and 1 base from J, the junction kept 4 bases outside the gene matches. CDR3 in amino acids: CASSPWDRSYEQYF. CDR3 DNA: TGTGCCAGCAGCCCTTGGGACAGATCCTACGAGCAGTACTTC.

The chain joins TRBV10-3 to TRBJ1-1, with D maybe TRBD1 (5 bases). Per the germline V gene, CDR1 is ENHRY and CDR2 is SYGVKD. Trimming removed 3 bases at V and 5 bases at J, with 10 bases between. The CDR3 contains 13 residues. The CDR3 sequence: CAISEKGRTEAFF. The CDR3 DNA reads as TGTGCCATCAGTGAAAAGGGGCGGACTGAAGCTTTCTTT.

The chain uses TRBV2 and TRBJ1-5; 7 bases map to TRBD1. The germline V gene encodes CDR1 SNHLY and CDR2 FYNNEI. Losses at the gene ends were 7 bases for V and 1 base for J; bases not matched to a gene: 4. This CDR3 contains 14 residues. DNA for the CDR3: TGTGCCAGCATGAAGGACAGGAGCAATCAGCCCCAGCATTTT. Translating gives CASMKDRSNQPQHF. Filled out from reference TRBV2 and TRBJ1-5, the complete variable domain reads EPEVTQTPSHQVTQMGQEVILRCVPISNHLYFYWYRQILGQKVEFLVSFYNNEISEKSEIFDDQFSVERPDGSNFTLKIRSTKLEDSAMYFCASMKDRSNQPQHFGDGTRLSIL.

The rearrangement joins TRBV18 to TRBJ1-4; 7 bases match TRBD1. CDR3 size: 14 residues. J lost 7 bases, V lost 3 bases, and 5 bases had no gene match. Germline assignment: CDR1 KGHSH and CDR2 LQKENI. CDR3 nucleotide sequence: TGTGCCAGCTCACCTGGGACAGACGGTGAAAAACTGTTTTTT. This encodes CASSPGTDGEKLFF.

The genes are TRBV7-2 and TRBJ2-1; D perhaps matches TRBD1 (6 bases). The CDR3 sequence is 14 residues long. Germline V CDR1 and CDR2: SGHTA, FQGNSA. V shed 5 bases and J shed 5 bases, with 13 bases lying between them. This chain's CDR3 is CASSPGQFHNEQFF. In DNA, the CDR3 is TGTGCCAGCAGCCCCGGACAGTTTCACAATGAGCAGTTCTTC.

This sequence joins TRBV27 and TRBJ1-1, with 7 positions matching TRBD1. CDR1 is MNHEY and CDR2 is SMNVEV in the germline V gene (reference sequence). This CDR3 region has 12 residues. V lost 3 bases and J lost 8; bases outside the gene matches: 3. The CDR3: CASSLTGREAFF. CDR3 sequence (DNA): TGTGCCAGCAGTTTGACAGGGCGGGAAGCTTTCTTT.

This rearrangement joins TRBV2 to TRBJ1-1, with no clear D. The V end was cut by 7 bases, the J end by 0 bases, with 9 bases between. The CDR3 extends over 13 amino acids. Germline-derived CDR1 and CDR2 are SNHLY and FYNNEI. In nucleotides, the CDR3 is TGTGCCAGCAAGGAGAGGATGAACACTGAAGCTTTCTTT. Translation gives CASKERMNTEAFF.

This chain joins TRBV19 and TRBJ1-5; possibly TRBD1 for D (5 bases). Trimming stripped 7 bases from V and 1 base from J, with 14 bases between. Germline V lookup: CDR1 LNHDA, CDR2 SQIVND (reference sequence). The CDR3 covers 15 residues. CDR3 nucleotides: TGTGCCAGTAAACTCACGAGACAGAGCAATCAGCCCCAGCATTTT. It yields the protein CASKLTRQSNQPQHF.

The chain couples TRBV9 to TRBJ1-6, with 9 bases lining up with TRBD1. The germline V gene has CDR1 SGDLS and CDR2 YYNGEE. Trimming at V came to 3 bases and at J to 6 bases, leaving 4 bases not matched to a gene. The CDR3 sequence is 15 residues long. In nucleotides, the CDR3 is TGTGCCAGCAGCGCCGGGACAGGGTCTAATTCACCCCTCCACTTT. Translation gives CASSAGTGSNSPLHF.

This clone was counted a few times. The genes are TRBV9 and TRBJ1-2; TRBD1 matches at 9 bases. Germline V lookup: CDR1 SGDLS, CDR2 YYNGEE. There are 13 residues in the CDR3. With 4 bases clipped from V and 7 bases from J, the junction kept 5 bases outside the gene matches. The CDR3 is CASSRQGVIGYTF. In DNA form, the CDR3 reads TGTGCCAGCAGCAGACAGGGGGTCATTGGCTACACCTTC.

This clone was seen a single time. The chain couples TRBV10-3 to TRBJ2-1; 9 nucleotides match TRBD1. Trimming cost V 7 bases and J 7 bases; bases outside gene matches: 5. The CDR3 length is 13 residues. Looked up from germline, CDR1 is ENHRY and CDR2 is SYGVKD. The CDR3 nucleotides read TGTGCCATCACGGGACAGGGACCTAATGAGCAGTTCTTC. Its protein product is CAITGQGPNEQFF.

The rearrangement joins TRBV18 to TRBJ1-2, with D unresolved. The CDR3 runs to 15 residues. V was clipped by 2 bases and J by 5 bases, with 15 bases between them. Germline V gives CDR1 KGHSH, CDR2 LQKENI. CDR3 bases: TGTGCCAGCTCACCAAGGGAGCTCCCGGGGTATGGCTACACCTTC. Its translation: CASSPRELPGYGYTF.

V usage is TRBV20-1 and J usage is TRBJ2-7; the match to TRBD2 covers 11 bases. The germline V gene encodes CDR1 DFQATT and CDR2 SNEGSKA (reference sequence). CDR3 size: 17 residues. Losses at the gene ends were 3 bases for V and 6 bases for J; bases not matched to a gene: 16. This CDR3 is CSASGPSGGLLTLEQYF. The CDR3 coding sequence is TGCAGTGCTAGTGGCCCTAGCGGGGGGTTGCTCACTCTCGAGCAGTACTTC.

This clone was recorded once. The CDR3 protein is CARSQENQGDYGYTF. In DNA, the CDR3 is TGTGCCAGAAGCCAAGAAAATCAGGGGGACTATGGCTACACCTTC. The chain couples TRBV5-3 to TRBJ1-2, with TRBD1 identical over 7 bases. TRBV5-3 qualifies as an ORF whose function is uncertain. V was clipped by 4 bases and J by 3 bases; unmatched bases: 9. The CDR3 totals 15 residues.

As DNA, the CDR3 is TGTGCCAGTAGTTCTTTAGCGGGGCATGGCACAGATACGCAGTATTTT. Protein: CASSSLAGHGTDTQYF. This chain links TRBV19 with TRBJ2-3; 8 nucleotides line up with TRBD2. The V and J ends lost 5 bases and 1 base, in that order; junction bases with no gene match: 8. Germline V lookup: CDR1 LNHDA, CDR2 SQIVND (reference sequence). The CDR3 is made up of 16 amino acids.

This sequence joins TRBV19 and TRBJ2-4; TRBD2 aligns across 8 bases. CDR3 length: 14 residues. The junction had 5 bases not matched to a gene; V was cut back by 3 bases and J by 7 bases. Germline V gene sequence: CDR1 LNHDA, CDR2 SQIVND (reference sequence). The CDR3 coding sequence is TGTGCCAGTAGTATGGGGGGACTAGAGAACATTCAGTACTTC. Translating gives CASSMGGLENIQYF.

This chain joins TRBV11-2 and TRBJ1-2; 8 bases map to TRBD1. Losses at the gene ends were 5 bases for V and 4 bases for J; bases not matched to a gene: 12. Germline V lookup: CDR1 SGHAT, CDR2 FQNNGV. The CDR3 loop spans 16 amino acids. This chain's CDR3 is CASSPRTGSFSYGYTF. CDR3 DNA: TGTGCCAGCAGCCCGAGGACAGGGAGTTTCAGCTATGGCTACACCTTC.

Comment on this clone: An end of the junction differs from the germline gene, which may be a read error. This chain joins TRBV6-6 and TRBJ2-7; 12 bases match TRBD2. This CDR3 has 14 residues. Germline assignment: CDR1 MNHNY and CDR2 SVGAGI (reference sequence). The CDR3, as DNA: TGTGCCAGCAGTTACTCTATGACTAGCGGGGGCCGTGACTTC. This encodes CASSYSMTSGGRDF.

V usage is TRBV6-5 and J usage is TRBJ2-2, with D unclear. This CDR3 region has 15 residues. Germline V CDR1 and CDR2: MNHEY, SVGAGI. Trimming removed 4 bases at V and 5 bases at J, with 14 bases between. The DNA for the CDR3 is TGTGCCAGCAGTTCCGTCCTCTTAATGACCGGGGAGCTGTTTTTT. Its protein is CASSSVLLMTGELFF.

This chain links TRBV5-4 with TRBJ2-2; D possibly corresponds to TRBD1 (5 bases). Trimming shortened V by 0 bases and J by 14 bases, and 20 bases separated the two germline ends. Germline lookup yields CDR1 SGHNT and CDR2 YYREEE (reference sequence). CDR3 length: 15 residues. The CDR3 DNA reads TGTGCCAGCAGCTTGGGATCGTATGCAGGGCAGTTACTGTTTTTT. This encodes CASSLGSYAGQLLFF. Combining the CDR3 with reference TRBV5-4 and TRBJ2-2 gives the whole variable domain ETGVTQSPTHLIKTRGQQVTLRCSSQSGHNTVSWYQQALGQGPQFIFQYYREEENGRGNFPPRFSGLQFPNYSSELNVNALELDDSALYLCASSLGSYAGQLLFFGEGSRLTVL.

The chain joins TRBV5-1 to TRBJ2-1, with D maybe TRBD1 (5 bases). V lost 0 bases and J lost 1, with 14 bases in between. Germline lookup yields CDR1 SGHRS and CDR2 YFSETQ. CDR3 length equals 17 residues. For the CDR3, the DNA is TGCGCCAGCAGCTTGGGGGGCAGGGAAATTTCCTACAATGAGCAGTTCTTC. Translated, it gives CASSLGGREISYNEQFF.

This clone was observed a handful of times. V gene TRBV6-6 combines with J gene TRBJ2-7; D might be TRBD1 (5 bases). This CDR3 comprises 11 residues. V gave up 7 bases and J gave up 4 bases, with 8 bases separating them. Germline loops: CDR1 MNHNY, CDR2 SVGAGI (reference sequence). CDR3: CASKTGYEQYF. Here the CDR3 DNA reads TGTGCCAGCAAAACAGGATACGAGCAGTACTTC.

This chain uses TRBV27 with TRBJ2-3; possibly TRBD2 for D (5 bases). Trimming shortened V by 4 bases and J by 6 bases, and 17 bases separated the two germline ends. The CDR3 has 15 amino acids. From germline, CDR1 is MNHEY and CDR2 SMNVEV (reference sequence). The CDR3 region is CASSSPLKKRDTQYF. CDR3 DNA sequence: TGTGCCAGCAGTTCCCCCCTTAAGAAGCGGGATACGCAGTATTTT.

This clone has just one count. This chain connects TRBV5-1 to TRBJ2-1; TRBD1 aligns across 7 bases. The ends lost 3 bases at V and 4 bases at J; junction bases unmatched: 10. Germline CDR1 and CDR2: SGHRS and YFSETQ. This CDR3 contains 16 residues. The CDR3 nucleotides are TGCGCCAGCAGCTCGAACCGGGACAGCTCTTACAATGAGCAGTTCTTC. It encodes CASSSNRDSSYNEQFF.

The chain has TRBV9 and TRBJ1-5; 10 nucleotides agree with TRBD1. The CDR3 runs 15 residues. The junction had 11 bases not matched to a gene; V was cut back by 4 bases and J by 10 bases. CDR1 and CDR2 from the germline V gene are SGDLS and YYNGEE. The CDR3 nucleotides are TGTGCCAGCAGCCCTGCTCCGGGACAGGGGAGTCCCCAGCATTTT. It is translated as CASSPAPGQGSPQHF.

This rearrangement joins TRBV3-1 (or the pseudogene TRBV3-2) to TRBJ1-1, with a possible D match to TRBD1 (5 bases). The germline V gene encodes CDR1 LGHDT and CDR2 YNNKEL (reference sequence). Deletions cut 6 bases from V and 5 bases from J, with 13 bases between. CDR3 size: 13 residues. The chain's CDR3 is CASRRQPGTEAFF. The CDR3 region has the DNA TGTGCCAGCAGAAGACAGCCTGGAACTGAAGCTTTCTTT.

This rearrangement joins TRBV5-4 to TRBJ1-1, with D tentatively TRBD1 (5 bases). Germline V gives CDR1 SGHNT, CDR2 YYREEE (reference sequence). V gave up 0 bases and J gave up 4 bases, with 10 bases separating them. This CDR3 spans 14 amino acids. In nucleotides, the CDR3 is TGTGCCAGCAGCTTGGAATTGACAGCCACTGAAGCTTTCTTT. Translated, it gives CASSLELTATEAFF.